This TCR beta chain was captured by sequencing in a study of STAT5B mutations in CD4+ large granular lymphocyte leukemia. General study points: No patients shared main leukemic clonotypes, though around 27% appeared at low frequency elsewhere.

Buffy coats from healthy blood donors served as controls. This clone was detected a few times. The antigen is undetermined. Generated by immunoSEQ multiplex PCR, the TCRdb table keeps only in-frame clones and is missing some. This sample has about 30,000 clones, with 79% found just once. There are 15 residues in the CDR3. V lost 5 bases to trimming and J lost 3 bases, with 13 bases between them. Germline V gene data show CDR1 as SGHNT and CDR2 as YENEEA. The sequence was obtained from a human donor in good health. V gene TRBV11-3 combines with J gene TRBJ2-2; no clear D. Input material: CD4+ T cells from blood buffy coats. The CDR3 region has the DNA TGTGCCAGCAGCAAGTACGTAACGGACACCGGGGAGCTGTTTTTT. Encoded protein: CASSKYVTDTGELFF.